Included here is one TCR beta chain sequence, with context. Its recognized antigen is unknown. The record has no base qualities; no much larger clone is one base away. Library generation was performed with 5' RACE. The sequencing machine was an Illumina HiSeq 2000. Template switching added a universal primer binding site, and the final cDNA carried a unique molecular identifier that allowed TCR cDNA molecules to be counted accurately. First-strand cDNA for TCR alpha and beta chains was synthesized from specific primers in the conserved constant-segment region. To control for contamination, each cDNA library was double barcoded with a SMART-Mk sample barcode plus Illumina barcodes. TruSeq adapter sequences along with Illumina sample barcodes were introduced in two successive PCR steps. TCR alpha and beta cDNA libraries were sequenced on the Illumina HiSeq platform with custom primers. In the authors' own workflow: Unique molecular identifiers were extracted from raw reads with MiGEC, and CDR3 positions were determined with MiXCR. For each individual, recombination models were inferred using an EM algorithm with the repgenHMM and IGoR tools. Shared clonotype analysis was performed with the tcR package in R, normalizing sharing by the product of cloneset sizes. Out-of-frame nonproductive sequences were analyzed to study raw recombination free of thymic and clonal selection effects. TCRdb reprocessing: public reads trimmed at Q25 with fastp, clones called with MiXCR, in-frame beta chains kept. Each entry merges the rows of one CDR3 protein and shows their most common DNA and genes. The V and J calls and clone size come from TCRdb's table, not from the authors' own analysis. The sample table lists 280,000 or so distinct CDR3 sequences, under 9.5% of them with a count of one. The ten largest account for around 2.1% of the sample.

Only healthy Caucasian donors were included. Three pairs of female monozygotic twins, all aged about 18 to 30 years, made up the twin cohort. Miltenyi CD45RO+ enrichment and human naive T-cell isolation kits were used to isolate memory (CD45RO+) and naive T cells from PBMC. The cysteine opens and the phenylalanine closes a CDR3 of 16 amino acids. Only the CDR3 part of the read is kept: 48 bases, read in frame from the first base. The trim is 0 bases for V and 1 base for J, with a gap of 10 bases between the germline ends. As encoded in the germline V gene, CDR1 is SGDLS while CDR2 is YYNGEE. The data stem from a study of identical twins (dated by TCRdb to 2016 to 2017). Regarding the study in general: To test whether fetal clonotypes persist, this study deep-sequenced TCR alpha and beta repertoires from monozygotic twins, from unrelated adults of various ages, and from cord blood. To rule out contamination, the twin experiments were replicated at different times with different library preparation protocols.

Points the paper makes about the study in general: Recombination models systematically underestimated out-of-frame TCR alpha sharing in monozygotic twins but agreed with sharing between unrelated individuals. Compared with coincidental sharing between unrelated individuals, an excess of low generation-probability sequences was observed among out-of-frame TCR alpha sequences shared between twins. Invariant T cells such as MAIT and iNKT could partly confound zero-insertion analyses, although diverse VJ usage argued against such confounding for most clonotypes. Because the same donors could not be followed over many years, the conclusions depended on cross-sectional statistical analysis. The excess sharing between twins in beta out-of-frame sequences was weaker because fewer shared sequences reduced the signal-to-noise ratio. Abundant cord blood beta clonotypes had fewer insertions, young adult naive repertoires showed a similar but weaker trend, and memory repertoires showed no such trend.

The same sample was also studied in work on yellow fever vaccine responses in identical twins. According to the second study: The authors reported that the T cell response to vaccination in identical twins appeared partly convergent and partly personalized. The study precisely tracked vaccine-responding T cell clones in identical twins.

This chain is built from TRBV9 and TRBJ2-2; the D gene could be either TRBD1 or TRBD2, each agreeing at 5 bases. The material sequenced was memory (CD45RO+) T cells sorted from blood. The cell subset or site label, as the study defines it: CD45RO+ enriched T cells. This clonotype was obtained from a woman in her late teens or twenties in good health. In nucleotide form, the sequence is TGTGCCAGCAGCGTAGCGTCGGGGCAGAACACCGGGGAGCTGTTTTTT. This encodes CASSVASGQNTGELFF.